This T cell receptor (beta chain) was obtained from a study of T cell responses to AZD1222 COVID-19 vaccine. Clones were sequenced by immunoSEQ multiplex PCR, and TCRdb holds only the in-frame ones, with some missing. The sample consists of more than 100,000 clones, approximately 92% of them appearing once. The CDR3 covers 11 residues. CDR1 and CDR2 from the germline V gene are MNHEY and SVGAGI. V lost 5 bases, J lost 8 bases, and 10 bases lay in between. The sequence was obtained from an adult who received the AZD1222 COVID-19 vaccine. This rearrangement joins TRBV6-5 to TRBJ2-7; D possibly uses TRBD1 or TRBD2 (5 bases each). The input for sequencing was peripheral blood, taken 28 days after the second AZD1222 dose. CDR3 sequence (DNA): TGTGCCAGCAGTCACGGGGCCAAGCAGTACTTC. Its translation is CASSHGAKQYF.